The sample holds a few counts of the clone carrying this T cell receptor (beta chain). The data stem from a study of human T cells and chemical hapten exposure. Each CDR3 protein is one row after TCRdb ran MiXCR on the RACE reads. The data contain tens of thousands of distinct CDR3 sequences, about 12% of them singletons. This CDR3 spans 13 amino acids. Trimming removed 5 bases from V and 1 base from J, with 9 bases in between. As for time point: pre-sensitization, week 0. Specified treatment: therapeutic diphenylcyclopropenone sensitization with weekly scalp DPC. Total RNA came from unfractionated whole blood.

V and J are TRBV12-3 or TRBV12-4 and TRBJ2-7; D remains unclear. The sequences come from whole blood, collected in connection with sensitization to the hapten diphenylcyclopropenone (DPC). This receptor was obtained from a woman aged 40 to 50 with alopecia areata. Some clones in this sample may be carry-over from other donors' samples. The CDR3 DNA sequence: TGTGCCAGCAGTCGACCTAATTCCTACGAGCAGTACTTC. Its protein product is CASSRPNSYEQYF.